This TCR beta chain was sequenced for a study of blood T cell repertoires in COVID-19 (TCRdb year 2020). Regarding the study in general: Collaborator samples came from the United States, Italy and Spain and covered acute and convalescent phases of COVID-19. The prospective study material was composed of cDNA or gDNA derived from T cells, B-cell-depleted T cells, or PBMCs. Subjects who had been exposed to COVID-19, were actively infected with it, or had recovered from it provided the deeply sampled blood TCRbeta repertoires that made up the dataset. A freely available public database, intended as a resource for researchers studying the immune response to SARS-CoV-2, is where the repertoires were released. The samples were drawn from the first 160 participants of the ongoing ImmuneRACE study and from 1,254 subjects provided by 6 global collaborators. Nearly every sample came with metadata listing a de-identified subject ID, COVID-19 status, age in years and sex. Where HLA class I and class II types were available, the types were taken from metadata supplied by the sample provider, not from assay-based typing.

TCRbeta CDR3 regions were amplified from genomic DNA using the immunoSEQ Assay, a bias-controlled multiplex PCR. Concerning the study's data processing: Nucleated cell counts per sample were estimated from amplification of reference gene primers within the assay. Sequence reads were collapsed and filtered to measure the absolute abundance of every unique TCRbeta CDR3 rearrangement. For each sample, productive Simpson clonality was calculated by taking the square root of Simpson's diversity index across productive rearrangements. Imported from immuneACCESS, the table was reduced by TCRdb to in-frame sequences with V and J called. These copies leave out some clones; in studies compared against another copy, an unresolved V gene accounts for under half, and the cause of the remainder is not known. V, J and clone size reflect that table, while D and trimming were determined from the DNA. This sample holds 90,000 to 120,000 clones; roughly 90% were observed only once. Of the sample, roughly 4.6% falls within the top ten clones.

Reading from cysteine to phenylalanine, the CDR3 counts 13 amino acids. Only the CDR3 DNA is retained, 39 bases long and in frame from the first base. The germline ends are 13 bases apart after V is trimmed by 6 bases and J by 8 bases. General conclusions and limits of the study: Clinical and demographic metadata were provided uncurated, with the amount varying by source and participant.

Remarks on this clone: Its antigen is not yet known. No base qualities exist here, and no much larger clone lies one base off it.

Whole blood was collected in K2EDTA tubes by collaborating institutions according to the institutions' own protocols. For TCRbeta analysis, collaborators shipped samples in one of three forms: frozen whole blood, isolated PBMCs, or DNA extracted from either of those sample types. Sequencing was done on a sample of peripheral blood. The source of this sequence is a man between 40 and 49 years old with active or convalescent COVID-19. This chain joins TRBV12-3 or TRBV12-4 to TRBJ2-2, with no D gene named confidently. The encoded CDR3 is CASSRTYGGELFF. The nucleotides read TGTGCCAGCAGCCGCACGTACGGTGGGGAGCTGTTTTTT.